The next 25 T cell receptor beta chains were all read from a single sample in a study of glioma-infiltrating T cells after dendritic cell vaccination. TCRdb's table, derived via immunoSEQ multiplex PCR, lists solely in-frame clones and lacks some. Here the sample spans just under 100,000 clones, 80% being singletons. The time point: after dendritic cell vaccination, including at tumor progression/relapse. The source material was blood, sampled after dendritic cell vaccination. These receptor sequences come from a human donor with glioblastoma.

The rearrangement links TRBV30 to TRBJ1-1; D remains unclear. Germline V gives CDR1 GTSNPN, CDR2 SVGIG (reference sequence). Trimming took 3 bases from V and 0 from J, leaving 8 bases between them. The CDR3 is made up of 13 amino acids. The CDR3 sequence is CAWRFSVNTEAFF. CDR3 nucleotide sequence: TGTGCCTGGAGATTCAGCGTGAACACTGAAGCTTTCTTT.

V is TRBV7-9 and J is TRBJ2-3, with a weak D call TRBD2 (6 bases). Germline CDR1 reads SEHNR; CDR2 reads FQNEAQ (reference sequence). The ends were cut back, 11 bases at V and 6 bases at J, with 15 bases in the middle. This CDR3 spans 12 amino acids. CDR3 residues: CAGKRVLDTQYF. CDR3 in DNA: TGTGCCGGCAAGCGGGTTCTCGATACGCAGTATTTT. The whole variable domain, filled in from reference TRBV7-9 and TRBJ2-3, reads DTGVSQNPRHKITKRGQNVTFRCDPISEHNRLYWYRQTLGQGPEFLTYFQNEAQLEKSRLLSDRFSAERPKGSFSTLEIQRTEQGDSAMYLCAGKRVLDTQYFGPGTRLTVL.

The chain couples TRBV18 to TRBJ2-7, with TRBD1 as a possible D gene (6 bases). Per the germline V gene, CDR1 is KGHSH and CDR2 is LQKENI. The CDR3 is 16 amino acids. Trimming removed 0 bases from V and 2 bases from J, with 14 bases in between. CDR3 sequence reads: CASSPPGTGQAYEQYF. CDR3 bases: TGTGCCAGCTCACCACCGGGTACAGGGCAAGCCTACGAGCAGTACTTC.

The chain carries TRBV5-1 and TRBJ1-1; D may be TRBD1 (5 bases). Trimming shortened V by 2 bases and J by 5 bases, and 10 bases separated the two germline ends. CDR3 length: 13 residues. From germline, CDR1 is SGHRS and CDR2 YFSETQ. The CDR3 DNA reads as TGCGCCAGCAGCTTCGCGGGGCCGACTGAAGCTTTCTTT. Its translation is CASSFAGPTEAFF.

In DNA, the CDR3 is TGTGCTAGTGGTTTGGGACTAGGGGACAGGGTAGTCAATCAGCCCCAGCATTTT. Translated: CASGLGLGDRVVNQPQHF. The V and J genes are TRBV12-5 and TRBJ1-5, with TRBD1 matching over 9 bases. The J segment lost 3 bases and the V segment lost 1 base, leaving 10 bases of the junction unmatched. The CDR3 totals 18 residues. Germline lookup yields CDR1 LGHNT and CDR2 FRNRAP. Using reference TRBV12-5 and TRBJ1-5 for the parts outside the CDR3, the full variable domain is DARVTQTPRHKVTEMGQEVTMRCQPILGHNTVFWYRQTMMQGLELLAYFRNRAPLDDSGMPKDRFSAEMPDATLATLKIQPSEPRDSAVYFCASGLGLGDRVVNQPQHFGDGTRLSIL.

The chain joins TRBV7-9 to TRBJ2-5; 8 bases are shared with TRBD2. CDR1 and CDR2 from the germline V gene are SEHNR and FQNEAQ (reference sequence). The trim removed 1 base at V and 3 bases at J, leaving 7 bases unmatched. CDR3 size: 16 residues. The CDR3 nucleotides are TGTGCCAGCAGCTTAGGGCGAAGCGGGGGTGAAGAGACCCAGTACTTC. This sequence encodes CASSLGRSGGEETQYF. Full variable domain (outside the CDR3, taken from reference TRBV7-9 and TRBJ2-5): DTGVSQNPRHKITKRGQNVTFRCDPISEHNRLYWYRQTLGQGPEFLTYFQNEAQLEKSRLLSDRFSAERPKGSFSTLEIQRTEQGDSAMYLCASSLGRSGGEETQYFGPGTRLLVL.

This clone was counted between two and nine times. The chain has TRBV28 and TRBJ1-1; D gene ambiguous. CDR1 and CDR2 from the germline V gene are MDHEN and SYDVKM. The ends were cut back, 3 bases at V and 8 bases at J, with 13 bases in the middle. This CDR3 has 13 residues. This chain's CDR3 is CASSFVTAREAFF. The CDR3 region has the DNA TGTGCCAGCAGTTTTGTGACCGCTAGAGAAGCTTTCTTT.

The count of this clone is one. The chain combines TRBV29-1 with TRBJ2-5, with TRBD2 matching 8 bases. V trimming: 3 bases; J trimming: 5 bases; junction bases outside the gene matches: 5. The CDR3 extends over 13 amino acids. Looked up from germline, CDR1 is SQVTM and CDR2 is ANQGSEA. The CDR3 region is CSVDIIAGETQYF. DNA of the CDR3: TGCAGCGTTGACATAATAGCGGGGGAGACCCAGTACTTC.

The CDR3 DNA sequence: TGTGCCAGTAGGCGAGGGACAGGCAAAAACATTCAGTACTTC. As protein: CASRRGTGKNIQYF. The chain combines TRBV19 with TRBJ2-4; 8 positions match TRBD1. There are 14 residues in the CDR3. The trim removed 6 bases at V and 3 bases at J, leaving 4 bases unmatched. Per the germline V gene, CDR1 is LNHDA and CDR2 is SQIVND (reference sequence).

The gene calls are TRBV6-5 and TRBJ2-5; possibly TRBD2 for D (6 bases). CDR1 and CDR2 (germline): MNHEY, SVGAGI. With 1 base removed from V and 5 bases from J, the gap between germline ends came to 11 bases. This CDR3 is 14 amino acids long. The CDR3 reads CASSYLGEDETQYF. The CDR3 DNA follows: TGTGCCAGCAGTTACTTAGGGGAGGATGAGACCCAGTACTTC.

V and J are TRBV29-1 and TRBJ1-5; 7 bases fit TRBD1. The CDR3 is made up of 21 amino acids. Trimming cost V 7 bases and J 1 base; bases outside gene matches: 28. From germline, CDR1 is SQVTM and CDR2 ANQGSEA. The CDR3 spells CSAKRGTRGPAESRSNQPQHF. The CDR3 DNA sequence: TGCAGCGCCAAACGAGGGACGAGGGGGCCCGCCGAAAGTAGAAGCAATCAGCCCCAGCATTTT. Combining the CDR3 with reference TRBV29-1 and TRBJ1-5 gives the whole variable domain SAVISQKPSRDICQRGTSLTIQCQVDSQVTMMFWYRQQPGQSLTLIATANQGSEATYESGFVIDKFPISRPNLTFSTLTVSNMSPEDSSIYLCSAKRGTRGPAESRSNQPQHFGDGTRLSIL.

The chain uses TRBV29-1 and TRBJ2-5; D may be TRBD2 (6 bases). The CDR3 runs 13 residues. CDR1 and CDR2 (germline): SQVTM, ANQGSEA. Trimming shortened V by 3 bases and J by 4 bases, and 12 bases separated the two germline ends. The DNA for the CDR3 is TGCAGCGTTGAGGTGGTGGGGGGAGAGACCCAGTACTTC. Its protein is CSVEVVGGETQYF.

V gene TRBV5-5 combines with J gene TRBJ2-5; no definite D call. Trimming shortened V by 2 bases and J by 13 bases, and 18 bases separated the two germline ends. CDR3 length equals 13 residues. Germline CDR1 is SGHKS and CDR2 is YYEKEE (reference sequence). CDR3 region: CASSFRVLAISYF. In DNA form, the CDR3 reads TGTGCCAGCAGCTTCCGGGTCTTGGCGATTTCGTACTTC.

The chain combines TRBV28 with TRBJ2-1; 9 bases match TRBD2. Germline lookup yields CDR1 MDHEN and CDR2 SYDVKM. V was pared by 2 bases and J by 4 bases, with 3 bases of the junction left unmatched. This CDR3 has 15 amino acids. The CDR3 bases are TGTGCCAGCAGTTTAAGACTAGCGGCTTACAATGAGCAGTTCTTC. This codes for CASSLRLAAYNEQFF.

V and J are TRBV28 and TRBJ2-3, with 7 bases identical to TRBD1. Unmatched junction bases numbered 11, after V lost 5 bases and J lost 3 bases. The CDR3 totals 16 residues. Germline lookup yields CDR1 MDHEN and CDR2 SYDVKM. The CDR3 loop is CASSARQGPETDTQYF. The CDR3 nucleotides read TGTGCCAGCAGTGCGAGACAGGGCCCGGAGACAGATACGCAGTATTTT.

The chain recombines TRBV5-1 with TRBJ2-2, with a tentative D call TRBD1 (5 bases). This CDR3 has 15 amino acids. Germline V gene lookup returns CDR1 SGHRS and CDR2 YFSETQ. V lost 4 bases and J 0 bases, leaving 10 bases between the germline ends. This chain's CDR3 is CASSPGHPNTGELFF. CDR3 DNA sequence: TGCGCCAGCAGCCCCGGACATCCGAACACCGGGGAGCTGTTTTTT.

This clone was found a few times. V is TRBV7-9 and J is TRBJ2-7; D gene uncertain. Germline CDR1 SEHNR, CDR2 FQNEAQ (reference sequence). The ends were cut back, 6 bases at V and 7 bases at J, with 16 bases in the middle. The CDR3 loop spans 13 amino acids. The CDR3 reads CASSRPGLGEQYF. The CDR3, as DNA: TGTGCCAGCAGTCGACCGGGTTTGGGTGAGCAGTACTTC.

The sample holds a few counts of this clone. The CDR3 is CASSSGIFAGNTIYF. In DNA, the CDR3 is TGTGCCAGCAGCAGCGGGATTTTTGCTGGAAACACCATATATTTT. The chain uses TRBV19 and TRBJ1-3; D gene ambiguous. V dropped 9 bases and J dropped 2 bases, with 17 bases sitting between them. The CDR3 extends over 15 amino acids. Germline CDR1 and CDR2: LNHDA and SQIVND (reference sequence).

This chain connects TRBV9 to TRBJ2-1, with 8 bases identical to TRBD2. Unmatched junction bases numbered 2, after V lost 3 bases and J lost 0 bases. The CDR3 extends over 15 amino acids. Looked up from germline, CDR1 is SGDLS and CDR2 is YYNGEE. CDR3: CASSALAGSYNEQFF. CDR3 sequence (DNA): TGTGCCAGCAGCGCGCTAGCGGGCTCCTACAATGAGCAGTTCTTC. Filled out from reference TRBV9 and TRBJ2-1, the complete variable domain reads DSGVTQTPKHLITATGQRVTLRCSPRSGDLSVYWYQQSLDQGLQFLIQYYNGEERAKGNILERFSAQQFPDLHSELNLSSLELGDSALYFCASSALAGSYNEQFFGPGTRLTVL.

This clone was counted a single time. The chain uses TRBV28 and TRBJ1-2; 7 positions match TRBD1. CDR1 and CDR2 (germline): MDHEN, SYDVKM. V shed 8 bases, J shed 4 bases, and the junction held 7 bases outside the gene matches. The CDR3 length is 13 residues. CDR3 region: CASEITGAYGYTF. The DNA of the CDR3 is TGTGCCAGCGAAATAACAGGGGCCTATGGCTACACCTTC.

This clone was seen a handful of times. The chain links TRBV6-6 to TRBJ1-2; D not resolved. CDR3 size: 13 residues. CDR1 MNHNY and CDR2 SVGAGI come from the germline V gene (reference sequence). The ends were cut back, 2 bases at V and 4 bases at J, with 8 bases in the middle. The CDR3 sequence is CASSYPETYGYTF. The CDR3 DNA is TGTGCCAGCAGTTACCCGGAGACCTATGGCTACACCTTC.

This chain joins TRBV5-1 and TRBJ1-4; 7 nucleotides line up with TRBD1. The CDR3 is 17 amino acids. Per germline, CDR1 SGHRS and CDR2 YFSETQ. After removal of 0 bases from V and 4 bases from J, the junction contained 9 bases not matched to a gene. CDR3 DNA sequence: TGCGCCAGCAGCTTGGCCAGGACAGGCGATTATAATGAAAAACTGTTTTTT. This gives the protein CASSLARTGDYNEKLFF.

This clone turned up a few times. V usage is TRBV4-1 and J usage is TRBJ1-5, with D perhaps TRBD1 (5 bases). Trimming cost V 6 bases and J 0 bases, with 15 bases left between them. The CDR3 runs 16 residues. Germline V gene data show CDR1 as MGHRA and CDR2 as YSYEKL. The CDR3 sequence: CASSAVPGNSNQPQHF. The DNA of the CDR3 is TGCGCCAGCAGTGCGGTCCCAGGGAATAGCAATCAGCCCCAGCATTTT.

The V gene is TRBV7-2, the J gene TRBJ2-1; possible D gene TRBD1, 6 bases. CDR3 length equals 15 residues. In germline, CDR1 is SGHTA, CDR2 FQGNSA. Trimming removed 5 bases from V and 3 bases from J, with 14 bases in between. CDR3 sequence: CASSPWTVYYNEQFF. CDR3 in DNA: TGTGCCAGCAGCCCCTGGACAGTCTACTACAATGAGCAGTTCTTC.

The V and J genes are TRBV19 and TRBJ1-5; D is possibly TRBD1 (5 bases). The germline V and J ends were trimmed by 3 bases and 4 bases, with 13 bases remaining between them. The CDR3 consists of 15 residues. CDR1 is LNHDA, CDR2 SQIVND, per germline (reference sequence). The CDR3 spells CASSILRRVNQPQHF. The CDR3 nucleotides are TGTGCCAGTAGTATCCTTCGCAGGGTTAATCAGCCCCAGCATTTT. The whole variable domain, remainder taken from reference TRBV19 and TRBJ1-5, is DGGITQSPKYLFRKEGQNVTLSCEQNLNHDAMYWYRQDPGQGLRLIYYSQIVNDFQKGDIAEGYSVSREKKESFPLTVTSAQKNPTAFYLCASSILRRVNQPQHFGDGTRLSIL.